This TCR beta chain was captured in a study of PD-1 blockade in classical Hodgkin lymphoma. Germline CDR1 is SGHRS and CDR2 is YFSETQ. The CDR3 loop spans 15 amino acids. Trimming cost V 0 bases and J 3 bases; bases outside gene matches: 3. Each of the patients experienced relapse following autologous stem cell transplantation, and their brentuximab vedotin exposure differed. Sequenced by immunoSEQ multiplex PCR; TCRdb stores in-frame clones only, minus some. The repertoire holds 55,000 to 75,000 clones, with just over 90% as singletons. The chain couples TRBV5-1 to TRBJ2-1; TRBD2 agrees at 7 bases. The receptor's source is a human donor with classical Hodgkin lymphoma. This specimen was peripheral blood mononuclear cells (PBMCs), taken at baseline. The CDR3 sequence is CASSLEASGYNEQFF. The CDR3 nucleotides are TGCGCCAGCAGCTTGGAGGCTAGCGGCTACAATGAGCAGTTCTTC.